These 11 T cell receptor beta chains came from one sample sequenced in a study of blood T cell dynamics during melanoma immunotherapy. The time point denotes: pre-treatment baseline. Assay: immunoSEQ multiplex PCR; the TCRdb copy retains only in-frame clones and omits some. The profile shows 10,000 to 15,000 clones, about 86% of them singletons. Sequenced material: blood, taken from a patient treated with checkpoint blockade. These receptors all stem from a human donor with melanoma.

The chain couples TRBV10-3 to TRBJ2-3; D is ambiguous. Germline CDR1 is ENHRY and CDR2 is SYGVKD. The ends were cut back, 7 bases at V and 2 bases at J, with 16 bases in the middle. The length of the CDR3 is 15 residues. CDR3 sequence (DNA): TGTGCCATCAAGTCATCACAGCAGACCACAGATACGCAGTATTTT. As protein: CAIKSSQQTTDTQYF.

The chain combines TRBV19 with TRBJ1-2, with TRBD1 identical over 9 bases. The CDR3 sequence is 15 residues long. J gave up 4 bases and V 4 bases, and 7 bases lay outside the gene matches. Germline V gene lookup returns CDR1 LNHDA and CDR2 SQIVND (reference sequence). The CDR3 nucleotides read TGTGCCAGTAGTACAAACCGGGACAGGGTCTATGGCTACACCTTC. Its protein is CASSTNRDRVYGYTF.

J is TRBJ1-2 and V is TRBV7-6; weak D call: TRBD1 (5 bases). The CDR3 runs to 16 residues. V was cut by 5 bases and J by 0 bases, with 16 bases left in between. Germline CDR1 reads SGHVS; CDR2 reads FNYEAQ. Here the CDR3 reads CASSLQSGGANYGYTF. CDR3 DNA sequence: TGTGCCAGCAGCCTACAAAGTGGAGGGGCTAACTATGGCTACACCTTC.

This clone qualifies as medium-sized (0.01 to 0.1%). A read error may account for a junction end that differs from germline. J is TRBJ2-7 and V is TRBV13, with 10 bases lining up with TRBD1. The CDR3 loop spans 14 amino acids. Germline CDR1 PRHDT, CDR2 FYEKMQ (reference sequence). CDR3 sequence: CASSLGQGAYEQYF. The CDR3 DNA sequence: TGTGCCAGCAGCCTAGGACAGGGGGCCTACGAGCAGTACTTC.

CDR3 bases: TGCGCCAGCAGCTTGAGTAGTTCGAACACTGAAGCTTTCTTT. Residues: CASSLSSSNTEAFF. The rearrangement joins TRBV5-1 to TRBJ1-1; D gene uncertain. The CDR3 spans 14 residues. Germline assignment: CDR1 SGHRS and CDR2 YFSETQ. V lost 1 base, J lost 1 base, and 8 bases lay in between.

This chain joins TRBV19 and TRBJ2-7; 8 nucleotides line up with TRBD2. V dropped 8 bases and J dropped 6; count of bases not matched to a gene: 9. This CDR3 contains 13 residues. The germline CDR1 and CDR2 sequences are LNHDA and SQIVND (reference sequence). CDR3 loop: CASSGTRTTEQYF. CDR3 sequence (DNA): TGTGCCAGTTCCGGGACTAGAACGACCGAGCAGTACTTC.

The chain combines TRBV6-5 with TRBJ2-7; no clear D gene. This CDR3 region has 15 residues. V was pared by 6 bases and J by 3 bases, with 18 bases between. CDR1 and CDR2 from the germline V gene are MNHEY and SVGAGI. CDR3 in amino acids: CASRPTTLLIYEQYF. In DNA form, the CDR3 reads TGTGCCAGCAGGCCTACAACCTTACTAATCTACGAGCAGTACTTC.

The CDR3: CASSIRDRGLGANVLTF. The CDR3 coding sequence is TGTGCCAGTAGTATCCGGGACAGGGGGCTCGGGGCCAACGTCCTGACTTTC. V is TRBV19 and J is TRBJ2-6; 12 positions match TRBD1. The CDR3 is 17 amino acids. Trimming removed 3 bases from V and 4 bases from J; junction bases left unmatched: 4. Germline V gene data show CDR1 as LNHDA and CDR2 as SQIVND (reference sequence).

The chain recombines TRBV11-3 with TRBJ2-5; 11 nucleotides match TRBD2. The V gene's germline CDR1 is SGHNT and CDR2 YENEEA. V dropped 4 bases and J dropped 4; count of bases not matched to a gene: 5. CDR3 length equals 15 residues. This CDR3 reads CASSSSGTSGETQYF. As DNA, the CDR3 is TGTGCCAGCAGCTCATCCGGGACTAGCGGAGAGACCCAGTACTTC. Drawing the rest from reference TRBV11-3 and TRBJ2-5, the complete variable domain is EAGVVQSPRYKIIEKKQPVAFWCNPISGHNTLYWYLQNLGQGPELLIRYENEEAVDDSQLPKDRFSAERLKGVDSTLKIQPAELGDSAVYLCASSSSGTSGETQYFGPGTRLLVL.

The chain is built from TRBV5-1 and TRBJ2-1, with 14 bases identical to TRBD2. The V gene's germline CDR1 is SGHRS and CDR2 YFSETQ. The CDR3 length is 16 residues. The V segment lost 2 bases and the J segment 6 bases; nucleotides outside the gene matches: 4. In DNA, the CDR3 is TGCGCCAGCAGCTTAATCGGGACTAGCGGGGGCAATGAGCAGTTCTTC. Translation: CASSLIGTSGGNEQFF.

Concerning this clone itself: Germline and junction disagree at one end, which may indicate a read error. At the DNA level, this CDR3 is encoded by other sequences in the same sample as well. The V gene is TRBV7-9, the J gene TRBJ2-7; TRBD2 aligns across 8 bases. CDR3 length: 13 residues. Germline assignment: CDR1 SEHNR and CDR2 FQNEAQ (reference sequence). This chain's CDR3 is CASTPRGGTEQYF. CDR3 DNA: TGTGCCAGCACCCCCCGGGGGGGAACCGAGCAGTACTTT.